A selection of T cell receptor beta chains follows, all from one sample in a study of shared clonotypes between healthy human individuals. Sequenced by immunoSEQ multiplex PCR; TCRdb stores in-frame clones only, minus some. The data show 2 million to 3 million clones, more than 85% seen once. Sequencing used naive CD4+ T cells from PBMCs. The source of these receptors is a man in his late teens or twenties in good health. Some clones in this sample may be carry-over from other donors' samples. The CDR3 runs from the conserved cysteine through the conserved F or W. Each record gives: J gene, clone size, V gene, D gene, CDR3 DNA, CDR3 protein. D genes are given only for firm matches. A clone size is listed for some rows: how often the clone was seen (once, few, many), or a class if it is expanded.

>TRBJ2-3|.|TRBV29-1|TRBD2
TGCAGCGCCAGGACTAGCGGCACAGATACGCAGTATTTT
CSARTSGTDTQYF
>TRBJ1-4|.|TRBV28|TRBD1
TGTGCCAGCAGTCCGGACAGGGTCGGCGAAAAACTGTTTTTT
CASSPDRVGEKLFF
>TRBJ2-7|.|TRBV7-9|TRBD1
TGTGCCAGCAGCCCATGGACAGGGAGCCGCTACGAGCAGTACTTC
CASSPWTGSRYEQYF
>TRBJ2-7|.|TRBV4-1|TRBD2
TGCGCCAGCAGCCAACTGGTAGCGGGAGGCAGTTACGAGCAGTACTTC
CASSQLVAGGSYEQYF
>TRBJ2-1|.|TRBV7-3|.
TGTGCCAGCAGCCCCGAAGACTACAATGAGCAGTTCTTC
CASSPEDYNEQFF
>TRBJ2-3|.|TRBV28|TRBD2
TGTGCCAGCAGACCAGCGACTAGCGGCACAGATACGCAGTATTTT
CASRPATSGTDTQYF
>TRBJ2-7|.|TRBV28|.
TGTGCCAGCACCCGATGGCCCTCCTACGAGCAGTACTTC
CASTRWPSYEQYF
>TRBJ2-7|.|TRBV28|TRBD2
TGTGCCAGCAGTCCATCGGGGCGGGAGGACGAGCAGTACTTC
CASSPSGREDEQYF
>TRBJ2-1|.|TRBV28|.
TGTGCCAGCAGCCCGACTAGGGAGCAGTTCTTC
CASSPTREQFF
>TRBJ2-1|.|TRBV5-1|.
TGCGCCAGCAGCTTGATCCCTGGCAATGAGCAGTTCTTC
CASSLIPGNEQFF
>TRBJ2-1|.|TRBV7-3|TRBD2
TGTGCCAGCAGTCTAGCGGGAAGCTACAATGAGCAGTTCTTC
CASSLAGSYNEQFF
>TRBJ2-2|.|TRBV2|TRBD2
TGTGCCAGCGAAACTAGCGGGAGGGGGGTCCGGGAGCTGTTTTTT
CASETSGRGVRELFF
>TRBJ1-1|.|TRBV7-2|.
TGTGCCAGCATAAACTGGTCGGTGAACACTGAAGCTTTCTTT
CASINWSVNTEAFF
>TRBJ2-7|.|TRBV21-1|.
TGTGCCAGCAGCAAAGCGGGACAGGGCAGTCCGGGCGAGCAGTACTTC
CASSKAGQGSPGEQYF
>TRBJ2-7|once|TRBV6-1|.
TGTGCCAGCAGTGAAGCGGGCCACGAGCAGTACTTC
CASSEAGHEQYF
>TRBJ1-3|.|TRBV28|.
TGTGCCAGCAGTTTGACACAGGGACCTTCTGGAAACACCATATATTTT
CASSLTQGPSGNTIYF
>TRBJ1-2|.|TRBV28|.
TGTGCCAGCAATCTAGTACCAGACTATGGCTACACCTTC
CASNLVPDYGYTF
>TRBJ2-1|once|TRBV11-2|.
TGTGCCAGCAGCGTGAGGACCGTCTCTCAGAACAATGAGCAGTTCTTC
CASSVRTVSQNNEQFF
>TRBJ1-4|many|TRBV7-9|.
TGTGCCAGCAGCCTCGGCAGGGAGGATGAAAAACTGTTTTTT
CASSLGREDEKLFF
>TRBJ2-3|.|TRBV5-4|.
TGTGCCAGCAGCCAGACTCCCGGGGGTCCAGATACGCAGTATTTT
CASSQTPGGPDTQYF
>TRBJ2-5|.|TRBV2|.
TGTGCCAGCAGTGCAAACAGGGAGGAGACCCAGTACTTC
CASSANREETQYF
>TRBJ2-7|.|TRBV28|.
TGTGCCAGCAGTTCCAACGGGGTGAACTACGAGCAGTACTTC
CASSSNGVNYEQYF